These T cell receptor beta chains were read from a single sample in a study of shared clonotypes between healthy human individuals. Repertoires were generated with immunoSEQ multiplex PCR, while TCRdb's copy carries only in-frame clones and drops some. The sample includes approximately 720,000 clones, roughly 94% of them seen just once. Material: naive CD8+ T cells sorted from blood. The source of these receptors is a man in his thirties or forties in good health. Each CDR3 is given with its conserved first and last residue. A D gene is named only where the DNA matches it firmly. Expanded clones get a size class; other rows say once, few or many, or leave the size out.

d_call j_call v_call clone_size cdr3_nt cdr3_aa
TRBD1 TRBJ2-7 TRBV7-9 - TGTGCCAGCAGCAAACAGGGGGGCGAGCAGTACTTC CASSKQGGEQYF
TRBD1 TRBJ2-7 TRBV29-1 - TGCAGCGTTGGCTCGGGACAGGCCTACGAGCAGTACTTC CSVGSGQAYEQYF
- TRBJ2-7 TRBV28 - TGTGCCAGCAGTTTCGGCAGGAGCTACGAGCAGTACTTC CASSFGRSYEQYF
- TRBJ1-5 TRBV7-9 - TGTGCCAGCAGTCACTTTCTCCGGGGGAAATCGCAACCCCAGCATTTT CASSHFLRGKSQPQHF
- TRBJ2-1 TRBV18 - TGTGCCAGCTCATCCCGGGATTACAATGAGCAGTTCTTC CASSSRDYNEQFF
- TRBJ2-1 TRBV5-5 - TGTGCCAGCAGAAGTAGCGGTGCCTACAATGAGCAGTTCTTC CASRSSGAYNEQFF
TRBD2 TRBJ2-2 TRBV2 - TGTGCCAGCAGAAAGGGACTAGCGGGAGGGCGAACCGGGGAGCTGTTTTTT CASRKGLAGGRTGELFF
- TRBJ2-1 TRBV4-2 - TGTGCCAGCAGCCAAGGGGCGGGAACCTACAATGAGCAGTTCTTC CASSQGAGTYNEQFF
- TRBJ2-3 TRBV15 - TGTGCCACCAGCGGCGCGGGGTCTTCTAGCACAGATACGCAGTATTTT CATSGAGSSSTDTQYF
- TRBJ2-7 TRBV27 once TGTGCCAGCACTAAAGATACTGGCCAAATGGGGGAGCAGTACTTC CASTKDTGQMGEQYF
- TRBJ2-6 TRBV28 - TGTGCCAGCAGTGGGGCAGGGACTTCTTCTGGGGCCAACGTCCTGACTTTC CASSGAGTSSGANVLTF
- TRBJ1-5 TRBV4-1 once TGCGCCAGCAGCCAAGATCGAGGGAATCAGCCCCAGCATTTT CASSQDRGNQPQHF
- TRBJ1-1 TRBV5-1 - TGCGCCAGCAGCCCGGACAGTCCCACTGAAGCTTTCTTT CASSPDSPTEAFF
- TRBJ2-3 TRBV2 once TGTGCCAGCAGTGAAAGGGTTACTAGCACAGATACGCAGTATTTT CASSERVTSTDTQYF
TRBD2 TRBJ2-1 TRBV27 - TGTGCCAGCAGTTTATTGGGCGGGAGGTCTCTGAATGAGCAGTTCTTC CASSLLGGRSLNEQFF
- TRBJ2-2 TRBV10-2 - TGCGCCAGCACCGCGAACACCGGGGAGCTGTTTTTT CASTANTGELFF
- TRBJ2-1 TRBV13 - TGTGCCAGCAGCTTAGCTGGAGAGAATGAGCAGTTCTTC CASSLAGENEQFF
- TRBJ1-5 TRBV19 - TGTGCCAGCCGCCCTTGGGCAACTAATAGCAATCAGCCCCAGCATTTT CASRPWATNSNQPQHF
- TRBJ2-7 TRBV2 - TGTGCCAGCAGTGATATGCCAGGAGAGACGCGCGACGAGCAGTACTTC CASSDMPGETRDEQYF
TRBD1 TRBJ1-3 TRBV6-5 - TGTGCCAGCAGTTACGGACAGGGTGTAGGAAACACCATATATTTT CASSYGQGVGNTIYF
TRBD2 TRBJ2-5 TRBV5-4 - TGTGCCAGCAGCCCGGGACTAGCGGGACAAGAGACCCAGTACTTC CASSPGLAGQETQYF
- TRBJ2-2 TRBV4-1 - TGCGCCAGCAGCCCCCCCCGGACGGATTTGGAGGAGCTGTTTTTT CASSPPRTDLEELFF
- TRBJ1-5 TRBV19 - TGTGCCAGTAGTCTCGACAGATTGGAATTAAGAGGACAGCCCCAGCATTTT CASSLDRLELRGQPQHF
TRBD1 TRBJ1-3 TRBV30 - TGTGCCTGGCGGACAGGGACGTTGGGCTCTGGAAACACCATATATTTT CAWRTGTLGSGNTIYF
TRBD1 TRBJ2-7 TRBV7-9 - TGTGCCAGCAGCGACACAGGGGGATCCTACGAGCAGTACTTC CASSDTGGSYEQYF